A single sample gave rise to the 27 T cell receptor beta chains below, sequenced in a study of beta chain features in type 1 diabetes. No antigens are known for them. The sequenced template was cDNA made from the entire isolated RNA. Libraries were prepared by immunoSEQ multiplex PCR; TCRdb keeps only in-frame clonotypes and omits some of them. In the table there are 150,000 to 200,000 clones, roughly 60% of which are singletons. Study-level results: Shorter TCRB CDR3s, moderately but significantly so, were found in Type 1 diabetes patients in all four CD4+ subsets.

The source material was naive CD4+ T cells from blood. Receptors originate from a man aged 30 to 39 with type 1 diabetes.

This chain joins TRBV7-9 and TRBJ1-1, with D possibly being TRBD1 (6 bases). This CDR3 region has 13 residues. The V end was cut by 5 bases, the J end by 1 base, with 8 bases between. Germline lookup yields CDR1 SEHNR and CDR2 FQNEAQ (reference sequence). The CDR3 loop is CASSVGQNTEAFF. The CDR3 nucleotides read TGTGCCAGCAGCGTGGGACAGAACACTGAAGCTTTCTTT.

This chain joins TRBV25-1 and TRBJ2-3; 7 bases are shared with TRBD1. The V gene end was trimmed by 2 bases and the J gene end by 2 bases; junction bases not matched to a gene: 4. Germline CDR1 MGHDK, CDR2 SYGVNS. The CDR3 totals 15 residues. The CDR3 DNA is TGTGCCAGCAGTGAAGGGACAGTTTACACAGATACGCAGTATTTT. This gives the protein CASSEGTVYTDTQYF.

This clone occurred a few times. The sample has other DNA sequences that encode this CDR3 too. V and J are TRBV30 and TRBJ2-3; TRBD2 matches at 8 bases. CDR3 length: 14 amino acids. The V segment lost 0 bases and the J segment 4 bases; nucleotides outside the gene matches: 3. The germline CDR1 and CDR2 sequences are GTSNPN and SVGIG (reference sequence). In nucleotides, the CDR3 is TGTGCCTGGAGTGTTGGACTAGCCTCAGATACGCAGTATTTT. Amino acids: CAWSVGLASDTQYF.

This clone turned up a few times. This chain links TRBV30 with TRBJ2-7; TRBD2 matches 9 bases. Germline lookup yields CDR1 GTSNPN and CDR2 SVGIG (reference sequence). The CDR3 is 12 amino acids. J gave up 8 bases and V 5 bases, and 7 bases lay outside the gene matches. The CDR3 loop is CAWSTSGFKQYF. The CDR3 coding sequence is TGTGCCTGGTCGACTAGCGGTTTCAAGCAGTACTTC.

The chain links TRBV25-1 to TRBJ2-7; the match to TRBD1 covers 7 bases. V shed 3 bases, J shed 0 bases, and the junction held 2 bases outside the gene matches. The CDR3 runs 14 residues. The V gene's germline CDR1 is MGHDK and CDR2 SYGVNS. CDR3 in amino acids: CASSETGSSYEQYF. The CDR3, as DNA: TGTGCCAGCAGTGAGACAGGGAGCTCCTACGAGCAGTACTTC.

This clone was seen only a few times. The V and J genes are TRBV29-1 and TRBJ1-1; D not certain. Germline CDR1 reads SQVTM; CDR2 reads ANQGSEA. The CDR3 loop spans 14 amino acids. V was pared by 0 bases and J by 1 base, with 9 bases between. In DNA, the CDR3 is TGCAGCGTTGAAGATCGGGCGGGGAACACTGAAGCTTTCTTT. It yields the protein CSVEDRAGNTEAFF.

The chain combines TRBV28 with TRBJ1-3; D not resolved. With 4 bases removed from V and 8 bases from J, the gap between germline ends came to 6 bases. This CDR3 comprises 11 residues. Germline lookup yields CDR1 MDHEN and CDR2 SYDVKM. The CDR3 here is CASSSGYTIYF. In DNA, the CDR3 is TGTGCCAGCAGTTCCGGCTACACCATATATTTT. The whole variable domain, remainder taken from reference TRBV28 and TRBJ1-3, is DVKVTQSSRYLVKRTGEKVFLECVQDMDHENMFWYRQDPGLGLRLIYFSYDVKMKEKGDIPEGYSVSREKKERFSLILESASTNQTSMYLCASSSGYTIYFGEGSWLTVV.

V is TRBV5-1 and J is TRBJ2-7; TRBD1 aligns across 9 bases. The length of the CDR3 is 15 residues. With V trimmed by 4 bases and J by 4 bases, 9 bases remained unmatched. Germline loops: CDR1 SGHRS, CDR2 YFSETQ. CDR3 DNA: TGCGCCAGCAGCCCGGGACAGGGCCAACTTTACGAGCAGTACTTC. Encoded protein: CASSPGQGQLYEQYF.

The chain carries TRBV7-9 and TRBJ1-4, with a weak D call TRBD1 (5 bases). Germline V gene sequence: CDR1 SEHNR, CDR2 FQNEAQ (reference sequence). Trimming stripped 5 bases from V and 12 bases from J, with 10 bases between. The CDR3 loop spans 11 amino acids. CDR3 sequence (DNA): TGTGCCAGCAGCCCCCTGGGACAACTGTTTTTT. It is translated as CASSPLGQLFF.

The DNA for the CDR3 is TGTGCCAGCAGTGCTGGAGAGACCCAGTACTTC. Amino acid sequence: CASSAGETQYF. The chain employs TRBV2 and TRBJ2-5; D is unclear. Germline values: CDR1 SNHLY, CDR2 FYNNEI. The V gene lost 4 bases and the J gene lost 4 bases, with 4 bases spanning the gap. This CDR3 region has 11 residues.

This clone occurred a few times. The rearrangement uses TRBV5-1 and TRBJ2-3; no definite D call. The V end was cut by 2 bases, the J end by 0 bases, with 4 bases between. The CDR3 runs 13 residues. CDR1 and CDR2 from the germline V gene are SGHRS and YFSETQ. DNA of the CDR3: TGCGCCAGCAGCTTCGACAGCACAGATACGCAGTATTTT. Translation: CASSFDSTDTQYF. The complete variable domain, with remaining parts taken from reference TRBV5-1 and TRBJ2-3, reads KAGVTQTPRYLIKTRGQQVTLSCSPISGHRSVSWYQQTPGQGLQFLFEYFSETQRNKGNFPGRFSGRQFSNSRSEMNVSTLELGDSALYLCASSFDSTDTQYFGPGTRLTVL.

This clone was counted once. This rearrangement joins TRBV5-1 to TRBJ2-3; possible D gene TRBD1, 6 bases. V shed 4 bases and J shed 4 bases, with 13 bases lying between them. Looked up from germline, CDR1 is SGHRS and CDR2 is YFSETQ. The CDR3 sequence is 14 residues long. The CDR3 loop is CASSIQGRADTQYF. In DNA, the CDR3 is TGCGCCAGCAGCATACAGGGCCGCGCAGATACGCAGTATTTT.

The chain has TRBV18 and TRBJ1-1; D unclear. CDR3 length equals 13 residues. V lost 7 bases to trimming and J lost 0 bases, with 9 bases between them. Germline V gene data show CDR1 as KGHSH and CDR2 as LQKENI. DNA for the CDR3: TGTGCCAGCTTCAGGAATTTGAACACTGAAGCTTTCTTT. It specifies CASFRNLNTEAFF.

V and J are TRBV2 and TRBJ1-6, with TRBD1 matching over 9 bases. Germline lookup yields CDR1 SNHLY and CDR2 FYNNEI. The CDR3 spans 14 residues. V was clipped by 8 bases and J by 9 bases; unmatched bases: 8. CDR3 residues: CASDPDRGTSPLHF. DNA of the CDR3: TGTGCCAGCGATCCTGACAGGGGGACTTCACCCCTCCACTTT.

The chain has TRBV11-2 and TRBJ2-3; tentative D call: TRBD1 (6 bases). Trimming stripped 1 base from V and 3 bases from J, with 14 bases between. CDR3 length: 16 amino acids. Germline V gene lookup returns CDR1 SGHAT and CDR2 FQNNGV. CDR3 residues: CASSLVQGMKTDTQYF. CDR3 bases: TGTGCCAGCAGCTTAGTACAGGGTATGAAAACAGATACGCAGTATTTT.

This clone was picked up a small number of times. The chain carries TRBV30 and TRBJ1-5; D may be TRBD1 (5 bases). V was clipped by 5 bases and J by 5 bases, with 13 bases between them. Germline-derived CDR1 and CDR2 are GTSNPN and SVGIG (reference sequence). The CDR3 loop spans 13 amino acids. The CDR3, as DNA: TGTGCCTGGGCCCGGGGGACGCATCAGCCCCAGCATTTT. Its protein is CAWARGTHQPQHF.

The CDR3 sequence: CASSVDLGSGEAFF. The CDR3 DNA reads TGTGCCAGCAGCGTGGATTTAGGGTCGGGGGAAGCTTTCTTT. V usage is TRBV9 and J usage is TRBJ1-1; the D is unclear. Germline CDR1 SGDLS, CDR2 YYNGEE. CDR3 size: 14 residues. V lost 2 bases and J 8 bases, leaving 16 bases between the germline ends.

This clone was observed a handful of times. Other nucleotide sequences in the sample specify the same CDR3. V usage is TRBV29-1 and J usage is TRBJ2-3; D gene ambiguous. Germline CDR1 SQVTM, CDR2 ANQGSEA. Deletions cut 4 bases from V and 5 bases from J, with 7 bases between. This CDR3 is 11 amino acids long. In DNA form, the CDR3 reads TGCAGCGTTGCGGGTGGAGATACGCAGTATTTT. Translating gives CSVAGGDTQYF.

This clone was detected only a few times. The V gene is TRBV30, the J gene TRBJ1-2; D not resolved. There are 10 residues in the CDR3. Germline V CDR1 and CDR2: GTSNPN, SVGIG (reference sequence). CDR3 DNA: TGTGCTAGGAGGTCCGGGGGCTACACCTTC. Its translation: CARRSGGYTF.

This chain uses TRBV6-5 with TRBJ1-1; 8 positions agree with TRBD1. Germline CDR1 MNHEY, CDR2 SVGAGI. The CDR3 sequence is 14 residues long. J gave up 3 bases and V 6 bases, and 6 bases lay outside the gene matches. The CDR3, as DNA: TGTGCCAGCAGCCGACTGGACAGGGACACTGAAGCTTTCTTT. It translates to CASSRLDRDTEAFF.

This clone was observed once. The chain recombines TRBV29-1 with TRBJ1-1; 7 nucleotides align to TRBD1. Unmatched junction bases numbered 6, after V lost 0 bases and J lost 5 bases. Germline CDR1 SQVTM, CDR2 ANQGSEA. The CDR3 contains 14 residues. The chain's CDR3 is CSVEEGSGGTEAFF. DNA of the CDR3: TGCAGCGTTGAAGAGGGGTCAGGGGGGACTGAAGCTTTCTTT.

The J gene is TRBJ2-1, the V gene TRBV29-1; a weak D match, TRBD1 (5 bases). The CDR3 consists of 13 residues. The V gene's germline CDR1 is SQVTM and CDR2 ANQGSEA. Deletions cut 4 bases from V and 2 bases from J, with 9 bases between. The CDR3 DNA is TGCAGCGTTGGAACAGGAACCTACAATGAGCAGTTCTTC. It specifies CSVGTGTYNEQFF.

The V call is TRBV5-1, the J call TRBJ2-5, with TRBD2 matching 13 bases. CDR1 is SGHRS, CDR2 YFSETQ, per germline. V lost 4 bases, J lost 3 bases, and 3 bases stayed unmatched. The CDR3 loop spans 15 amino acids. CDR3 protein: CASSIGTSGKETQYF. As DNA, the CDR3 is TGCGCCAGCAGCATCGGGACTAGCGGGAAAGAGACCCAGTACTTC.

This clone turned up a few times. The V and J genes are TRBV18 and TRBJ2-7; possible D gene TRBD2, 5 bases. Germline assignment: CDR1 KGHSH and CDR2 LQKENI. V was cut by 0 bases and J by 1 base, with 10 bases left in between. The CDR3 loop spans 15 amino acids. This CDR3 is CASSPPGDLSYEQYF. The CDR3 nucleotides are TGTGCCAGCTCACCACCGGGAGATCTTTCCTACGAGCAGTACTTC.

The chain carries TRBV9 and TRBJ1-3; no definite D call. V shed 0 bases and J shed 4 bases, with 8 bases lying between them. Germline V gene lookup returns CDR1 SGDLS and CDR2 YYNGEE. This CDR3 region has 14 residues. CDR3 loop: CASSVEAVGNTIYF. The CDR3 nucleotides are TGTGCCAGCAGCGTAGAGGCTGTAGGAAACACCATATATTTT.

This clone has more than one count but fewer than ten. The chain is built from TRBV9 and TRBJ2-3; tentative D call: TRBD2 (6 bases). This CDR3 region has 15 residues. In germline, CDR1 is SGDLS, CDR2 YYNGEE. V was trimmed by 1 base and J by 1 base, leaving 10 bases between them. The CDR3 nucleotides read TGTGCCAGCAGCGTAAGCGCGGGGCGCACAGATACGCAGTATTTT. Its translation is CASSVSAGRTDTQYF.

The V and J genes are TRBV30 and TRBJ1-1; D gene ambiguous. In germline, CDR1 is GTSNPN, CDR2 SVGIG (reference sequence). V lost 4 bases and J 1 base, leaving 7 bases between the germline ends. The CDR3 has 12 residues. CDR3: CAWNSANTEAFF. For the CDR3, the DNA is TGTGCCTGGAATTCAGCGAACACTGAAGCTTTCTTT.